The source of this TCR beta chain is a study of shared T cell receptors in the human thymus. Only in-frame clones appear in the TCRdb table, and some are missing; sequencing was by immunoSEQ multiplex PCR. The table lists 630,000 or so clones, over 75% of them singletons, with just under 0.0095% in the top ten. Trimming at V came to 2 bases and at J to 4 bases, leaving 6 bases not matched to a gene. The germline gives CDR1 ENHRY, CDR2 SYGVKD. This CDR3 has 15 amino acids. These data were likewise used in another study, on human thymus T cells. That work states: Corrective cardiac surgery supplied the resected thymus tissue. An apparent bias in V and J gene usage was seen in thymic and blood repertoires. Unrelated individuals reportedly shared highly overlapping thymic TCR repertoires.

The V call is TRBV10-3, the J call TRBJ2-5; 8 bases line up with TRBD2. The sequenced sample consisted of thymocytes. The origin of this receptor is a boy under three years old with a congenital heart defect. The CDR3 is CAISEDGRGGETQYF. The CDR3 region has the DNA TGTGCCATCAGTGAGGACGGGAGGGGAGGAGAGACCCAGTACTTC.